Sequencing of this T cell receptor (beta chain) was carried out in a study of cytomegalovirus exposure and HLA in healthy donors (TCRdb year 2017). With regard to the full study: In an earlier analysis of some 610 of the donors, approximately 260 Gb of sequence data and 100 million or so unique TCR beta sequences from about 180 million T cells were reported. A later analysis re-analyzed previously published TCR beta repertoires from roughly 600 donors and added high-resolution HLA genotyping to study TCR occurrence patterns. Class I and class II HLA loci were covered by the typing at four-digit resolution. Roughly 300 gigabases of sequencing data and 70 million to 100 million unique TCR sequences were included in an early release covering around 650 HLA-typed donors. The study used immunosequencing to profile the T cell repertoires of several hundred subjects and linked those repertoires to cytomegalovirus serostatus. In the later analysis, no new phenotypic data were used to find candidate immune exposures; instead, reliance was placed on TCR beta sequences and their occurrence across donors. Five DR-DQ haplotypes were treated as single units for association and clustering because of strong linkage in the cohort. In a later genetic analysis, genome-wide SNP genotypes for 398 of the 666 donors were used, and that subset was treated as a discovery cohort. The number of typed donors differed by locus: roughly 629-640 for A, B, C, DRB1 and DQB1; 500 to 550 for DQA1; approximately 600 for DPA1; and some 430 for DPB1. All discovery cohort repertoires had been generated on a single sequencing platform. In an earlier analysis of 587 of the donors, high-throughput TCR beta sequencing was used to judge whether each TCR beta V gene segment behaved as functional or pseudogenic. The study combined high-throughput TCR immunosequencing, statistical association of individual TCRs with disease status, and machine learning to predict cytomegalovirus infection status. Among around 400 genotyped donors of the cohort, an average of approximately 220,000 unique TCR beta nucleotide sequences was sequenced per donor, of which about 19% were non-productive. In addition to the first cohort of several hundred subjects, a separate validation cohort of approximately 130 different subjects was used. Donor age, sex, ethnicity and CMV serostatus were collected together with the repertoire data. The study aimed to test whether signatures of past pathogen exposure could be identified by cataloging public T cell receptors. Among the roughly 400 genotyped donors, around 81% belonged to the genetic ancestry cluster associated with self-reported Caucasian donors.

The CDR3 holds 15 amino acids from the cysteine to the phenylalanine. The retained sequence is limited to the CDR3, 45 bases, with the frame set at the first base. From the germline V gene, CDR1 is MGHRA and CDR2 is YSYEKL. At the junction V is shortened by 3 bases and J by 5 bases; bases outside the gene matches: 9. On this clone: What antigen it recognizes has not been identified. The input lacks base qualities; no much larger clone sits a single base away.

General study outcomes and caveats: Sequencing depth was assumed to be roughly uniform across donors in the presence/absence analyses, though that assumption may not hold. In the study, some 160 TCR beta chains were listed as associated with cytomegalovirus. The classifier was reported to diagnose cytomegalovirus status with high specificity and sensitivity in both the original cohort and the validation cohort. Immune exposure information for the cohort was limited to CMV serostatus. A later analysis found that most CMV-associated TCR beta chains appeared HLA-restricted, with HLA associations seemingly driven largely by CMV exposure. When HLA alleles, especially DR and DQ, strongly co-occurred, attributing TCR associations to individual alleles was difficult. The authors suggested that the approach could potentially be generalized to other disease states and immunological phenotypes. According to a later analysis, TCR association rates differed among HLA loci, with DRB1 alleles showing the most associated TCRs and HLA-C alleles showing the fewest. Because HLA typing was missing for some donors at each locus, association tests included only the typed subset. In a later analysis, HLA-associated TCR beta chains were found to be more clonally expanded and to have lower generation probabilities than equally common non-associated chains. Across donors, most TCR sequences were observed very rarely, whereas some public TCRs were present in many individuals. In vitro tests confirmed that a few of the cytomegalovirus-associated TCR beta chains recognize cytomegalovirus antigens. Because counts were too low, approximately 15 rarely observed V segments, including chromosome 9 orphons, were excluded from the earlier analysis of 587 of the donors. Specific HLA alleles were associated with over 15,000 TCR beta sequences at a false discovery rate of 0.05 in a later analysis. A cluster of highly shared sequence variants was judged likely to represent a technical artifact of the sequencing pipeline. According to a later analysis, parvovirus B19, influenza, CMV and Epstein-Barr virus appeared linked to several top co-occurrence clusters. Some IMGT-functional V segments, including TRBV6-2 and TRBV6-3, could not be distinguished by the 87-base-pair reads and were therefore excluded. In a later genetic analysis, fewer N-insertions in productive TCRs were reported among donors in an Asian-associated ancestry cluster than the roughly 700-donor mean. In a later genetic analysis, a missense DCLRE1C variant was associated with V-gene and J-gene trimming of TCR beta chains, and the association was replicated in an independent cohort. Only TCR beta chains were sequenced in this cohort, and the absence of alpha or paired-chain data limited detectable features. A further reported finding was that TCR beta sequences accurately predicted the HLA-A and HLA-B alleles for most subjects in the first cohort. An earlier analysis of approximately 540 of the donors showed that most TCR beta V segments appeared in productive rearrangements either about 87% or about 30% of the time, which broadly matched IMGT annotations. Correlated functional status among segregating V segments might reflect linkage disequilibrium, but an unknown experimental factor could not be ruled out.

Libraries were built with the immunoSEQ multiplex PCR assay. For the multiplex PCR, a mixture combining 60 forward primers for TCR Vbeta segments and 13 reverse primers for TCR Jbeta segments was used. A multiplex PCR assay on genomic DNA amplified the CDR3 region of rearranged TCR beta genes. Amplified TCR beta libraries were sequenced as 87-base-pair reads on the Illumina HiSeq System. The study's processing was this. Across the 600 to 700 repertoires, a later analysis counted 60 million to 90 million unique TCR beta chains, 8.5 million to 12 million of which were shared by at least two donors. Raw reads were error-corrected and collapsed into unique sequences with a nearest-neighbor algorithm that merged closely related sequences to remove PCR and sequencing errors. V, D and J gene segments were assigned by aligning CDR3 sequences to IMGT reference sequences. For a sequence to be retained, a match of at least six nucleotides was required to both a V gene segment and a J gene segment. A rearrangement counted as productive if the CDR3 had no stop codons and remained in frame with V and J, and every other rearrangement counted as non-productive. CDR3 was defined by IMGT convention, running from the second conserved V-encoded cysteine to the conserved J-encoded phenylalanine. The earlier analysis of roughly 590 of the donors excluded sequences that lacked an unambiguous match to a single V gene segment. An earlier analysis of fewer than 650 of the donors classified V segments as functional when productive rearrangements were above 56.7% and as segregating when the standard deviation between donors was above 5%. A statistical classification framework was built to diagnose cytomegalovirus status from the catalog of TCR beta chain sequences. In a later analysis, V and J genes were assigned by comparing TCR nucleotide sequences against IMGT/GENE-DB human TR gene sequences. The TCRdist pipeline was used in a later analysis to assign CDR3 sequences and most-parsimonious VDJ recombination scenarios. In a later analysis, every TCR beta chain was defined by the combination of its CDR3 amino acid sequence and its V-gene family, and reads without a unique V-gene family were dropped. As a way to deal with suspected cross-contamination and a sequencing artifact, a later analysis dropped 450 to 700 nucleotide sequences that were highly shared and had low generation probability. In a later analysis, a clonal expansion index for each public chain was calculated from normalized within-repertoire ranks of inferred template counts. Generation probabilities in a later analysis came from a VDJ recombination model fitted to out-of-frame rearrangements, and those results were checked against IGoR. A later analysis scored TCR-TCR, TCR-HLA and TCR-CMV co-occurrence with hypergeometric tests, applying a repertoire-size bias correction to TCR pairs. False discovery rates were estimated in a later analysis by permuting HLA or CMV assignments 20 times. In a later analysis, co-occurring TCRs were grouped with DBSCAN, and TCRdist sequence similarity was added when clustering was performed within HLA-allele-positive subsets. Co-occurrence clustering excluded repertoires with fewer than 30,000 or more than 120,000 public chains, plus five with anomalous nucleotide sharing. TCRdb stores this immuneACCESS table with in-frame sequences only. Part of the clones is absent; in the studies checked, under half of the shortfall reflects unresolved V genes, and no reason is known for the rest. The D gene and trimming were derived from the DNA, and the V and J assignments and clone size from that table. Across this sample there are roughly 200,000 clones, with more than 75% seen only once. Of the sample, over 1% is held by the ten largest clones.

The cohort comprised 710 or so healthy bone marrow donors. All cohort members were sampled while nominally healthy, although unrecorded immune exposures were likely present. The donor was CMV seronegative and was included in the group of a few hundred seronegative cohort members. Each donor provided a peripheral blood sample, and peripheral blood mononuclear cells were used for TCR beta sequencing. The Qiagen DNeasy Blood Extraction Kit was used to extract genomic DNA from the blood cell samples. The chain is made from TRBV4-1 and TRBJ2-5, and TRBD1 aligns with 7 junction nucleotides. This receptor was taken from a young man in good health and CMV-seronegative. The sample was PBMCs. The DNA sequence reads TGCGCCAGCAGCCAGACAGGGATCGCGCGGGAGACCCAGTACTTC. Its protein product is CASSQTGIARETQYF.